The present T cell receptor (beta chain) was sequenced within a study of blood T cell repertoires in COVID-19 (dated by TCRdb to between 2020 and 2021). Study-level background: Samples from collaborators originated in the United States, Italy and Spain and spanned both the acute and convalescent phases of COVID-19. The material from the prospective study consisted of cDNA or gDNA derived from T cells, B-cell-depleted T cells, or PBMCs. Deeply sampled blood TCRbeta repertoires from subjects exposed to, actively infected with, or recovered from COVID-19 were included in the dataset. The repertoires were released in a freely available public database meant as a resource for research on the immune response to SARS-CoV-2. Samples came from the ongoing ImmuneRACE study (first 160 participants) plus 1,254 subjects from 6 global collaborators. Nearly every sample came with metadata listing a de-identified subject ID, COVID-19 status, age in years and sex. HLA class I and class II types, where available, came from metadata supplied by the sample provider rather than from assay-based typing.

The collaborating institutions used their own protocols to collect whole blood in K2EDTA tubes. Collaborator samples were shipped for TCRbeta analysis as frozen whole blood, isolated PBMCs, or DNA extracted from either sample type. Spanning cysteine to phenylalanine, the CDR3 consists of 15 amino acids. Only CDR3 DNA remains: 45 bases, in frame from the first base. The junction shows trimming of 1 base on V and 0 bases on J, plus 12 bases between the germline ends. Based on the germline V gene (reference sequence), the CDR1 and CDR2 sequences are GTSNPN and SVGIG. Note on this clone: No antigen is known for it. No per-base quality is available; no much larger clone lies one base away.

The immunoSEQ Assay, a bias-controlled multiplex PCR, was used to amplify TCRbeta CDR3 regions from genomic DNA. Per the original workflow: Nucleated cell counts per sample were estimated from amplification of reference gene primers within the assay. Sequence reads were collapsed and filtered to measure the absolute abundance of every unique TCRbeta CDR3 rearrangement. For each sample, productive Simpson clonality was calculated as the square root of Simpson's diversity index across productive rearrangements. Sourced from immuneACCESS, this table was stored by TCRdb with only in-frame sequences that have V and J called. A share of the clones is absent; for the studies checked, an unresolved V gene accounts for under half, and the remainder has no known explanation. V and J calls and clone size are those listed in that table; D and trimming were worked out from the DNA. The sample table contains 150,000 to 200,000 clones; only one count was recorded for under 90% of them. Roughly 6.7% of the sample lies in the top ten.

Overall results and qualifications from the work: The amount of clinical and demographic metadata varied by source and participant and was provided uncurated.

This receptor was identified in a man between 40 and 49 years old with acute or convalescent COVID-19. The sequence joins TRBV30 to TRBJ1-2; a confident D gene designation cannot be given. Sequenced: peripheral blood. This receptor has the CDR3 CAWSEAGLANYGYTF. The DNA sequence is as follows: TGTGCCTGGAGTGAAGCAGGACTTGCTAACTATGGCTACACCTTC. When the CDR3 is completed using the reference TRBV30 and TRBJ1-2 genes on either side, the full variable domain is SQTIHQWPATLVQPVGSPLSLECTVEGTSNPNLYWYRQAAGRGLQLLFYSVGIGQISSEVPQNLSASRPQDRQFILSSKKLLLSDSGFYLCAWSEAGLANYGYTFGSGTRLTVV.